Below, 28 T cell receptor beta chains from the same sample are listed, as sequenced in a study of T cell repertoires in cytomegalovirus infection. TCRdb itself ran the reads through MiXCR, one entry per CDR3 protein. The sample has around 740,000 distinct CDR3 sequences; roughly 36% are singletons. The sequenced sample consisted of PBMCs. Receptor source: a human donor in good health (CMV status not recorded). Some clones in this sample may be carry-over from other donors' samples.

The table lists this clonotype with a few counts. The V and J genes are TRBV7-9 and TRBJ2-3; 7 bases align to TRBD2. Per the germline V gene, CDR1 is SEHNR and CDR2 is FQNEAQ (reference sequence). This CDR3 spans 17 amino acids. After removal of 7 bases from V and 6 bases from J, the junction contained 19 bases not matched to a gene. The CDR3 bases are TGTGCCAGCACCACCCGTCTCGCGGGAGTTCCAGTGGATACGCAGTATTTT. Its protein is CASTTRLAGVPVDTQYF. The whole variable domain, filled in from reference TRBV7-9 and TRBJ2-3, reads DTGVSQNPRHKITKRGQNVTFRCDPISEHNRLYWYRQTLGQGPEFLTYFQNEAQLEKSRLLSDRFSAERPKGSFSTLEIQRTEQGDSAMYLCASTTRLAGVPVDTQYFGPGTRLTVL.

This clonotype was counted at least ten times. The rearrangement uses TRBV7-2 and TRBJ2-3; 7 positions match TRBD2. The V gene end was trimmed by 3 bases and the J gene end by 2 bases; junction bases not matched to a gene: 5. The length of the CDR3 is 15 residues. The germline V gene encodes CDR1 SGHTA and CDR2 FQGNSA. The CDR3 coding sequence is TGTGCCAGCAGCTTGCGGGGGAGTTACACAGATACGCAGTATTTT. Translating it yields CASSLRGSYTDTQYF.

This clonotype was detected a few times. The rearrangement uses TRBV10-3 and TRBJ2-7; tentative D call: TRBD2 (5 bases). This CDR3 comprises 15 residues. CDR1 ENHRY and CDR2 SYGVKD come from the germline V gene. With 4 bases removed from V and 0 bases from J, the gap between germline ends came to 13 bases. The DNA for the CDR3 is TGTGCCATCAGTGCCGGAGGCGGAGGCTCCTACGAGCAGTACTTC. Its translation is CAISAGGGGSYEQYF.

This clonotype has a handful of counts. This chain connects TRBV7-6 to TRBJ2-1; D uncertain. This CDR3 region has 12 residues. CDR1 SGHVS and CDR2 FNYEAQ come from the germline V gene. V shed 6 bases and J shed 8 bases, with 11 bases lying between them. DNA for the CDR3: TGTGCCAGCAGTTTCTTGATCGATGAGCAGTTCTTC. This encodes CASSFLIDEQFF.

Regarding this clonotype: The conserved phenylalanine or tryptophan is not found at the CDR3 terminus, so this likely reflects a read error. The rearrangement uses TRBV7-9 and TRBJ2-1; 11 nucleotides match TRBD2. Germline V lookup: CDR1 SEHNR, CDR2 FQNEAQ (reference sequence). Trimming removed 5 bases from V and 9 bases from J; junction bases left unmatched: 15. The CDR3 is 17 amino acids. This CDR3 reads CASSPRNGASGGSEQFL. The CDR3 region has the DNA TGTGCCAGCAGCCCACGTAACGGGGCTAGCGGGGGGAGTGAGCAGTTCTTA.

The CDR3 nucleotides read TGTGCCAGCAGTCCTTCCGGGACTAGCGGGCTAGCCAAAAACATTCAGTACTTC. Its translation: CASSPSGTSGLAKNIQYF. This sequence joins TRBV27 and TRBJ2-4; 12 bases align to TRBD2. V dropped 5 bases and J dropped 0; count of bases not matched to a gene: 8. This CDR3 is built from 18 residues. Germline CDR1 and CDR2: MNHEY and SMNVEV (reference sequence).

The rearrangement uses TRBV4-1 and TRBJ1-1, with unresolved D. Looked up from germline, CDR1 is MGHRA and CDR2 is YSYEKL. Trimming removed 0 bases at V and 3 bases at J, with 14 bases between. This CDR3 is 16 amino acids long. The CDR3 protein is CASSQEPPRGDTEAFF. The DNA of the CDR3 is TGCGCCAGCAGCCAAGAGCCTCCACGTGGGGACACTGAAGCTTTCTTT.

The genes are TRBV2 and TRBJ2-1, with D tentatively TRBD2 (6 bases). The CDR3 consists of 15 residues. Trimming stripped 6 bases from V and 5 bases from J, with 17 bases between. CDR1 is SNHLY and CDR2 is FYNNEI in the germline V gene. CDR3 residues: CASSPLGRGNNEQFF. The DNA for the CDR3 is TGTGCCAGCAGCCCACTCGGGCGGGGTAACAATGAGCAGTTCTTC.

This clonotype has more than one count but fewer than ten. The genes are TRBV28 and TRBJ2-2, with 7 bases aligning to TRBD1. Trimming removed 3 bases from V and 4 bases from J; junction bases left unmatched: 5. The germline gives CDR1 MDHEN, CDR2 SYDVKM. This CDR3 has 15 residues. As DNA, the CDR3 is TGTGCCAGCAGTTTGGGACAGCCAAGCACCGGGGAGCTGTTTTTT. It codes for CASSLGQPSTGELFF.

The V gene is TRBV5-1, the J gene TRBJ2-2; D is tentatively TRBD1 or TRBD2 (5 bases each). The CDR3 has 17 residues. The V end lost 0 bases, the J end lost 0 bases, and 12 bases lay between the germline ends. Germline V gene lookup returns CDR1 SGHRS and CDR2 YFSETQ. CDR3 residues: CASSLAPGTANTGELFF. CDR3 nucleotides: TGCGCCAGCAGCTTGGCCCCCGGGACCGCGAACACCGGGGAGCTGTTTTTT.

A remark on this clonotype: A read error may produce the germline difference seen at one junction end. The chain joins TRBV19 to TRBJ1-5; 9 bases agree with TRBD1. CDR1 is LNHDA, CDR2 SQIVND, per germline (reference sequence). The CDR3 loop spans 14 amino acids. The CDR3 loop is CAISTGQGSQPQHF. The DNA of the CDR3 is TGTGCCATTAGTACGGGACAGGGATCTCAGCCCCAGCATTTT.

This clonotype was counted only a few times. This CDR3 reads CASSLVGRVVPQETQYF. The CDR3 DNA reads as TGCGCCAGCAGCTTGGTGGGGAGGGTGGTCCCTCAAGAGACCCAGTACTTC. J is TRBJ2-5 and V is TRBV5-1, with 7 nucleotides matching TRBD2. Germline-derived CDR1 and CDR2 are SGHRS and YFSETQ. V dropped 0 bases and J dropped 2; count of bases not matched to a gene: 10. The CDR3 is made up of 17 amino acids.

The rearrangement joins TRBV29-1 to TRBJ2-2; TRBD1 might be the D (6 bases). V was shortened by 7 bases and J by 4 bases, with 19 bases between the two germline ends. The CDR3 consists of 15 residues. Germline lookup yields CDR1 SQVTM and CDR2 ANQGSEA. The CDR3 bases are TGCAGCGCCGGCCGGACAGTCTCTGGCACCGGGGAGCTGTTTTTT. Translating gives CSAGRTVSGTGELFF.

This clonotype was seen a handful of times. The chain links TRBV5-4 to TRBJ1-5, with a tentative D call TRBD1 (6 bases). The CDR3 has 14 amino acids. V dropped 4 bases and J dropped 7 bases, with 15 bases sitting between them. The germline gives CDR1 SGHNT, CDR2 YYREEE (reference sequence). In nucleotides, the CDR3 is TGTGCCAGCAGCCGGATGGGGGCCCGGCAGCCCCAGCATTTT. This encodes CASSRMGARQPQHF.

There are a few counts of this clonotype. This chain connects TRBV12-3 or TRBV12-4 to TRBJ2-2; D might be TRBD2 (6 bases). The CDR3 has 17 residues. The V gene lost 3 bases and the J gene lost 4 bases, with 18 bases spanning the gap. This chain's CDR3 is CASSFGLGGVFTGELFF. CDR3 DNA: TGTGCCAGCAGTTTTGGACTCGGCGGGGTTTTCACCGGGGAGCTGTTTTTT.

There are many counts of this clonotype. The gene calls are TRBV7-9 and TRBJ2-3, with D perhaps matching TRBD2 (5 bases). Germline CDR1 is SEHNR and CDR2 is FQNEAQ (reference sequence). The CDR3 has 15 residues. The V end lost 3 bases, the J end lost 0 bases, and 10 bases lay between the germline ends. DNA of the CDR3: TGTGCCAGCAGCTTTGGACGGGAAAGCACAGATACGCAGTATTTT. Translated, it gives CASSFGRESTDTQYF.

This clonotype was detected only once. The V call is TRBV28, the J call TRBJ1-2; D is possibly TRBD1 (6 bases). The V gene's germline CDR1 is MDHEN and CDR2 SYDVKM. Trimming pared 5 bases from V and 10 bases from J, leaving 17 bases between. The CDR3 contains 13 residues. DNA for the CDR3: TGTGCCAGCAGTCCACCTACGGGGGCTGTCTACACCTTC. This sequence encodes CASSPPTGAVYTF.

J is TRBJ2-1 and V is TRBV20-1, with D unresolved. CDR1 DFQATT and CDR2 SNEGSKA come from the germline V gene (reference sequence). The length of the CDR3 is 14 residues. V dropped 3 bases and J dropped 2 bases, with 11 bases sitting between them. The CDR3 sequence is CSASQPGTYNEQFF. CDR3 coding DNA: TGCAGTGCTAGTCAACCAGGAACCTACAATGAGCAGTTCTTC.

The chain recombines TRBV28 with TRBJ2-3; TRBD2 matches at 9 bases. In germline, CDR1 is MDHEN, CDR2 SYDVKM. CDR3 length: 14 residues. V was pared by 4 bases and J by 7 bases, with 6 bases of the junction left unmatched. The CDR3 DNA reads TGTGCCAGCAGTTCCTCAACTAGCGGGCATACGCAGTATTTT. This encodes CASSSSTSGHTQYF.

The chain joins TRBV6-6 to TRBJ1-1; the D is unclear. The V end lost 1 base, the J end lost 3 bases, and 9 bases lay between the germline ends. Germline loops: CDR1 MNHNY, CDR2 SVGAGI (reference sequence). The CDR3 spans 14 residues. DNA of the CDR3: TGTGCCAGCAGTTACTTGGGGAGGGACACTGAAGCTTTCTTT. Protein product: CASSYLGRDTEAFF.

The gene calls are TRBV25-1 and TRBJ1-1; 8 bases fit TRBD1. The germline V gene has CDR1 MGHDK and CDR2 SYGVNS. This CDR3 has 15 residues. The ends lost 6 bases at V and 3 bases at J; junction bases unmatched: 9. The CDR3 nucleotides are TGTGCCAGCAGCTTCAGGGGGCTGTCTGACACTGAAGCTTTCTTT. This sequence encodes CASSFRGLSDTEAFF.

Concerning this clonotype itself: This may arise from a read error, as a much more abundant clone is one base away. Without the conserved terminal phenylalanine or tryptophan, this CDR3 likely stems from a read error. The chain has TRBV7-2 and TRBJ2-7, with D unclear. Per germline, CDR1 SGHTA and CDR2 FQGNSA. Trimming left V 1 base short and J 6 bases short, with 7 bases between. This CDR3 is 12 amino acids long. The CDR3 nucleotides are TGTGCCAGCAGCTTAGTCCTCCCCGAGCAGTACTTA. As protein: CASSLVLPEQYL.

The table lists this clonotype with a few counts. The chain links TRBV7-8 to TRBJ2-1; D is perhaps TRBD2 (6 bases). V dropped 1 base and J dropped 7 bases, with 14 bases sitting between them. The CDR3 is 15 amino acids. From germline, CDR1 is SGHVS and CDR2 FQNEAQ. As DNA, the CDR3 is TGTGCCAGCAGCTTAGAAGACGGGAGAGGGAATGAGCAGTTCTTC. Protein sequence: CASSLEDGRGNEQFF.

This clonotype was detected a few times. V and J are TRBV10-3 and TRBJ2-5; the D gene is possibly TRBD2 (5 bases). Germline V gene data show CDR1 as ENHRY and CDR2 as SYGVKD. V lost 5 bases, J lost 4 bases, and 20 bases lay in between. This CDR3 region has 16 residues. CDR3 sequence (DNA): TGTGCCATCAGTAGATCGGGGAGTGAGACAAGAGAGACCCAGTACTTC. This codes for CAISRSGSETRETQYF.

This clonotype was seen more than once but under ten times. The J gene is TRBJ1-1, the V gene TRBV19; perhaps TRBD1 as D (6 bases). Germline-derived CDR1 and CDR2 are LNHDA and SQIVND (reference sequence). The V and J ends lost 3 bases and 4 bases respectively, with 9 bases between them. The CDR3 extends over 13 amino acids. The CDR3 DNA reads TGTGCCAGTAGTATTGGGGGGCCCACTGAAGCTTTCTTT. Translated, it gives CASSIGGPTEAFF. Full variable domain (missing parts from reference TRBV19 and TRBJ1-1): DGGITQSPKYLFRKEGQNVTLSCEQNLNHDAMYWYRQDPGQGLRLIYYSQIVNDFQKGDIAEGYSVSREKKESFPLTVTSAQKNPTAFYLCASSIGGPTEAFFGQGTRLTVV.

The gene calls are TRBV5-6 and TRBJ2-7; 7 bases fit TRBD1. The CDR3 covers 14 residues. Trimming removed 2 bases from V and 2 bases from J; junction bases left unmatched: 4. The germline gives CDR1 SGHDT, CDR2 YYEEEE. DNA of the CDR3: TGTGCCAGCAGCTTTTATGGACAGGCCTACGAGCAGTACTTC. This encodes CASSFYGQAYEQYF.

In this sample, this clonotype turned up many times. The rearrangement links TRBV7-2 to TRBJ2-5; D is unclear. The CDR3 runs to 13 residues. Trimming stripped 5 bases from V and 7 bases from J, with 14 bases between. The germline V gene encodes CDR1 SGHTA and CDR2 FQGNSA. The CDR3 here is CASSASVLGTQYF. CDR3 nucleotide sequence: TGTGCCAGCAGCGCATCGGTATTGGGGACCCAGTACTTC.

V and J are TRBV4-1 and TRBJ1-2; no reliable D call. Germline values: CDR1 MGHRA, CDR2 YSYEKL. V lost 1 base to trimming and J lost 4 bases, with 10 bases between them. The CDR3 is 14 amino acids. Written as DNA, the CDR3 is TGCGCCAGCAGCCAAGTCGGGGAGGCCTATGGCTACACCTTC. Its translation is CASSQVGEAYGYTF.